The 6 T cell receptor beta chains listed next were all sequenced from one sample in a study of T cells in tuberculosis. As for time point: new active TB diagnosis, blood taken before or within 7 days of starting treatment. Data came from immunoSEQ multiplex PCR; TCRdb stores just in-frame clones and leaves some out. The sample holds approximately 40,000 clones, around 94% seen once. This specimen consisted of PBMCs, obtained at tuberculosis diagnosis. The origin of the receptors is an adult with tuberculosis.

V gene TRBV4-3 combines with J gene TRBJ2-3; a possible D gene is TRBD2 (7 bases). This CDR3 spans 17 amino acids. Germline-derived CDR1 and CDR2 are LGHNA and YSLEER. The V end was cut by 0 bases, the J end by 2 bases, with 15 bases between. DNA of the CDR3: TGCGCCAGCAGCCAAGATGTCTTCGGGGGGCTCACAGATACGCAGTATTTT. The encoded protein is CASSQDVFGGLTDTQYF.

The CDR3, as DNA: TGTGCCAGCAGCTGGCGCCTAGGGCTCGGGCGGGACGAGCAGTACTTC. This gives the protein CASSWRLGLGRDEQYF. The gene calls are TRBV7-2 and TRBJ2-7; perhaps TRBD2 as D (5 bases). The CDR3 is 16 residues long. CDR1 is SGHTA, CDR2 FQGNSA, per germline. Trimming took 4 bases from V and 5 from J, leaving 21 bases between them.

The J gene is TRBJ2-2, the V gene TRBV10-2; TRBD2 agrees at 10 bases. Losses at the gene ends were 6 bases for V and 4 bases for J; bases not matched to a gene: 5. CDR3 size: 15 residues. The V gene's germline CDR1 is WSHSY and CDR2 SAAADI. This chain's CDR3 is CASRQSGGATGELFF. The CDR3 coding sequence is TGCGCCAGCAGGCAAAGCGGGGGGGCCACCGGGGAGCTGTTTTTT.

The chain couples TRBV11-2 to TRBJ2-7; D remains unclear. Trimming stripped 2 bases from V and 2 bases from J, with 4 bases between. CDR3 size: 12 residues. Germline CDR1 SGHAT, CDR2 FQNNGV. DNA for the CDR3: TGTGCCAGCAGCTTAATCACCTACGAGCAGTACTTC. Amino acids: CASSLITYEQYF.

The chain joins TRBV7-2 to TRBJ1-5; TRBD1 agrees at 10 bases. Germline values: CDR1 SGHTA, CDR2 FQGNSA. The CDR3 has 19 amino acids. V was pared by 5 bases and J by 3 bases, with 16 bases of the junction left unmatched. The CDR3 bases are TGTGCCAGCAGCCTGAAATCCTCCGGGACAGGGGACCTCAATCAGCCCCAGCATTTT. Amino acid sequence: CASSLKSSGTGDLNQPQHF.

In its sample, this clone was seen once. The chain links TRBV6-4 to TRBJ2-3, with D tentatively TRBD2 (5 bases). V was pared by 6 bases and J by 0 bases, with 10 bases between. The CDR3 length is 14 residues. Germline CDR1 reads MRHNA; CDR2 reads SNTAGT. For the CDR3, the DNA is TGTGCCAGCAGCCAGGAGGCTAGCACAGATACGCAGTATTTT. Residues: CASSQEASTDTQYF.